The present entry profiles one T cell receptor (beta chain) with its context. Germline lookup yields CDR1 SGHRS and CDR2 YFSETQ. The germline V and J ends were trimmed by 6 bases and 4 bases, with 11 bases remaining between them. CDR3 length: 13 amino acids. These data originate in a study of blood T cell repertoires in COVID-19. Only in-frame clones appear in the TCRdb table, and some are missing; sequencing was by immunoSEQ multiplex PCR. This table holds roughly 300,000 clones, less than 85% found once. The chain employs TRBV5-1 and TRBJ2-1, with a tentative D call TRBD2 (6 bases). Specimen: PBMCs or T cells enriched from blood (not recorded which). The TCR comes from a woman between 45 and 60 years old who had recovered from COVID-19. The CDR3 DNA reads TGCGCCAGCATGGCGCGGGAATACAATGAGCAGTTCTTC. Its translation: CASMAREYNEQFF. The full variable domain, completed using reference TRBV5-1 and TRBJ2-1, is KAGVTQTPRYLIKTRGQQVTLSCSPISGHRSVSWYQQTPGQGLQFLFEYFSETQRNKGNFPGRFSGRQFSNSRSEMNVSTLELGDSALYLCASMAREYNEQFFGPGTRLTVL.